This record covers a single T cell receptor beta chain. The conserved phenylalanine or tryptophan normally closing the CDR3 is absent here, so this likely arose from a read error. The authors ran a second PCR of roughly 6 to 12 cycles using a sample-barcoded 5' primer and a J-beta primer mix. Each of the cDNA molecules was tagged by a template-switch adaptor with 12 random nucleotides. One entry per CDR3 protein results from TCRdb running MiXCR on the 5' RACE reads. The sample includes about 540,000 distinct CDR3 sequences, about 24% of them seen just once. This entry comes from a study of blood T cells in healthy people across ages. Those donating, healthy Caucasian individuals from Russia, were aged about 6 to 90. CDR1 and CDR2 from the germline V gene are MGHRA and YSYEKL. The CDR3 length is 15 residues. Germline trimming cut 4 bases from V and 5 bases from J; bases unmatched to any gene: 6. These data also formed part of another study, on T cells of mothers and their children.

The rearrangement uses TRBV4-1 and TRBJ2-3; 10 positions agree with TRBD2. This receptor was identified in a boy younger than 18 in good health. The sample taken for sequencing was blood. CDR3 region: CASSPGSGRGDTQYS. For the CDR3, the DNA is TGCGCCAGCAGCCCCGGGAGCGGGAGGGGAGATACGCAGTATTCT.